The entry below describes one T cell receptor (beta chain). These data belong to a study of OX40 agonist ivuxolimab in advanced cancers. J was trimmed by 3 bases and V by 2 bases; bases with no gene match: 3. The CDR3 contains 15 residues. Per the germline V gene, CDR1 is MDHEN and CDR2 is SYDVKM. Some clones are missing from TCRdb's copy, which holds only in-frame ones; the method was immunoSEQ multiplex PCR. The sample lists some 98,000 clones, about 80% occurring once. The clonotype originates from an adult with an advanced solid tumor such as melanoma, head and neck, liver or kidney cancer. The sample here was CD4+ or CD8+ T cells sorted from blood, taken in a trial of the OX40 agonist ivuxolimab. V usage is TRBV28 and J usage is TRBJ2-1; 8 nucleotides line up with TRBD2. The CDR3 protein is CASSLMAGGYNEQFF. The CDR3 region has the DNA TGTGCCAGCAGTTTAATGGCGGGAGGCTACAATGAGCAGTTCTTC. Full variable domain (remainder filled in from reference TRBV28 and TRBJ2-1): DVKVTQSSRYLVKRTGEKVFLECVQDMDHENMFWYRQDPGLGLRLIYFSYDVKMKEKGDIPEGYSVSREKKERFSLILESASTNQTSMYLCASSLMAGGYNEQFFGPGTRLTVL.